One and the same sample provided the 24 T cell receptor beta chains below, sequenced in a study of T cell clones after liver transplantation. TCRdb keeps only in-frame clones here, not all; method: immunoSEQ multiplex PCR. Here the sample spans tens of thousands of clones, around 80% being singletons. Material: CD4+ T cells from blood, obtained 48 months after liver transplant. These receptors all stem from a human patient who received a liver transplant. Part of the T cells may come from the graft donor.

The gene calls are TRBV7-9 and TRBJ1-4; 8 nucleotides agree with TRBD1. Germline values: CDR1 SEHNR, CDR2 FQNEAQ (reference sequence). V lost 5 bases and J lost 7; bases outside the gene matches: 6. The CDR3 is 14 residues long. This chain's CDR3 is CASSPQGASEKLFF. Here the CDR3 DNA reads TGTGCCAGCAGCCCCCAGGGGGCCTCTGAAAAACTGTTTTTT.

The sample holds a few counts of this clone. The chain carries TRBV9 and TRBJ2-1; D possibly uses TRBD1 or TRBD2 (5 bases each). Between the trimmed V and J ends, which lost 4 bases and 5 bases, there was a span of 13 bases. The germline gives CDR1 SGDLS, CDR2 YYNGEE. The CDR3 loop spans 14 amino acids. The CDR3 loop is CASSPRGDHNEQFF. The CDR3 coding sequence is TGTGCCAGCAGCCCCCGAGGGGACCACAATGAGCAGTTCTTC.

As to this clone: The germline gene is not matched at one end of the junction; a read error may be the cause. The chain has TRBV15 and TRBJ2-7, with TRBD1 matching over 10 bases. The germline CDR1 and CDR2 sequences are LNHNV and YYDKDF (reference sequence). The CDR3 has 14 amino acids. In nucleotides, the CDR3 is TGTGCCACCAGCAGATTCCGACAGGGGGCTCCCCCTAACTTC. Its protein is CATSRFRQGAPPNF.

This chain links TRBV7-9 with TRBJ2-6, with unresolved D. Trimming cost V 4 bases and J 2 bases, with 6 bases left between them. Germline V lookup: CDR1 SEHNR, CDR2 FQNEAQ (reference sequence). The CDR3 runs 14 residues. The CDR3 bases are TGTGCCAGCAGCTACAGCACTGGGGCCAACGTCCTGACTTTC. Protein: CASSYSTGANVLTF.

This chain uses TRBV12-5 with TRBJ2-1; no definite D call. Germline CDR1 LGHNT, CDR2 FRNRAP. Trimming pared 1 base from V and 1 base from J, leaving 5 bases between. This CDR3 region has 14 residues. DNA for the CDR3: TGTGCTAGTGGTTTGGGGGGTTCCTACAATGAGCAGTTCTTC. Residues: CASGLGGSYNEQFF.

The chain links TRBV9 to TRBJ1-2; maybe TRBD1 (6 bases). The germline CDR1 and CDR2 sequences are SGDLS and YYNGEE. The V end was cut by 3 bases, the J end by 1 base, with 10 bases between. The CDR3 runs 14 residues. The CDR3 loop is CASSAGQINYGYTF. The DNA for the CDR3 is TGTGCCAGCAGCGCCGGACAGATTAACTATGGCTACACCTTC.

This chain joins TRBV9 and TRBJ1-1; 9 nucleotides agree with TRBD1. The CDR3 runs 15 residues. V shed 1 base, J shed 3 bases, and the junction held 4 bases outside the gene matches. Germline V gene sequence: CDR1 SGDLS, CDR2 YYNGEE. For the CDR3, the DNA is TGTGCCAGCAGCGTATCCGGGACAGGGCACACTGAAGCTTTCTTT. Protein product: CASSVSGTGHTEAFF.

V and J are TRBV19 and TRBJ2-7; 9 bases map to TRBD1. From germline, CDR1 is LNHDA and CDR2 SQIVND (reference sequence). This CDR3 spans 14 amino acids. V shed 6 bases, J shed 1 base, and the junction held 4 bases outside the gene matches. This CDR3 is CASSHGQGSYEQYF. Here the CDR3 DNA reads TGTGCCAGTAGCCATGGACAGGGGTCCTACGAGCAGTACTTC.

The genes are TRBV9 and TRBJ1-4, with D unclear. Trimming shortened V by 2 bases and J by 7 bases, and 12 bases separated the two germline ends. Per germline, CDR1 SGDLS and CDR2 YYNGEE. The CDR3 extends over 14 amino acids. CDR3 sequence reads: CASSVEWAGEKLFF. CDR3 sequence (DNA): TGTGCCAGCAGCGTTGAGTGGGCTGGTGAAAAACTGTTTTTT.

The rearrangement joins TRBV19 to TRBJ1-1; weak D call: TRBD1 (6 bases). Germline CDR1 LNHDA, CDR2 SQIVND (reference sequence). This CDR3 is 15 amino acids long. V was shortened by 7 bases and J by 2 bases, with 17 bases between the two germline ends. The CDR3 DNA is TGTGCCAGTATTCACAGGGCGGCACTTAACACTGAAGCTTTCTTT. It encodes CASIHRAALNTEAFF.

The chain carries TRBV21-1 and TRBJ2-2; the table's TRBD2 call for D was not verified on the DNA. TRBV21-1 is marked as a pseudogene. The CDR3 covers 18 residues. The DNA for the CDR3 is TGTGCCAGCAGCACCCAAGGAGGGGGGGGCGTTGACACCGGGGAGCTGTTTTTT. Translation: CASSTQGGGGVDTGELFF.

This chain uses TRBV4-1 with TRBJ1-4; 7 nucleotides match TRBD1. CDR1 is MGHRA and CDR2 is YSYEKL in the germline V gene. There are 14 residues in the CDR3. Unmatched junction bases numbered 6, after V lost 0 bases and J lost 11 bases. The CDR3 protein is CASSQDLRGRKLFF. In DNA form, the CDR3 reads TGCGCCAGCAGCCAAGATCTGAGGGGGCGCAAACTGTTTTTT.

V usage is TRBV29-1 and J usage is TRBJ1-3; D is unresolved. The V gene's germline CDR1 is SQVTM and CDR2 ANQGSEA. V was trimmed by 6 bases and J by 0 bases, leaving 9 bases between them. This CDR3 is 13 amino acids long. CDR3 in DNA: TGCAGCGTCCTCGGCCTCTCTGGAAACACCATATATTTT. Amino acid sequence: CSVLGLSGNTIYF. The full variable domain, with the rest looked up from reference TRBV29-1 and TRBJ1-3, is SAVISQKPSRDICQRGTSLTIQCQVDSQVTMMFWYRQQPGQSLTLIATANQGSEATYESGFVIDKFPISRPNLTFSTLTVSNMSPEDSSIYLCSVLGLSGNTIYFGEGSWLTVV.

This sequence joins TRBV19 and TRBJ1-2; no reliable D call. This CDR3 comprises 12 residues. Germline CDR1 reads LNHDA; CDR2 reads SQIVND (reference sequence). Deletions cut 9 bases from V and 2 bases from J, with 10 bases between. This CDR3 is CASNNLNYGYTF. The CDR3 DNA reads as TGTGCCAGCAACAACCTGAACTATGGCTACACCTTC.

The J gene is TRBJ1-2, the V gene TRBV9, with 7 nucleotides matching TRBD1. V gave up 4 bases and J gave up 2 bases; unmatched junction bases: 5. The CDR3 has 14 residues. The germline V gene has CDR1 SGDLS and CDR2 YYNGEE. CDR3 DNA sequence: TGTGCCAGCAGCCCCTCGACAGGGAACTATGGCTACACCTTC. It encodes CASSPSTGNYGYTF.

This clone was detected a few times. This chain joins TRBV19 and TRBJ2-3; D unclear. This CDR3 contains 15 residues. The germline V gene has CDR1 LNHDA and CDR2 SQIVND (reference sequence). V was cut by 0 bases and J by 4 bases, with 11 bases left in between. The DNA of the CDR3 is TGTGCCAGTAGTATAGATCCCTTCCCTGCAGATACGCAGTATTTT. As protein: CASSIDPFPADTQYF.

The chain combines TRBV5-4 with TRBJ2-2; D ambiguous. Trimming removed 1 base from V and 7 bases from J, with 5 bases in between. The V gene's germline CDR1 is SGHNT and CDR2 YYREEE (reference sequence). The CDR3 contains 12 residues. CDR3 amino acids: CASSLRFGELFF. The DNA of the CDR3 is TGTGCCAGCAGCTTGAGGTTCGGGGAGCTGTTTTTT.

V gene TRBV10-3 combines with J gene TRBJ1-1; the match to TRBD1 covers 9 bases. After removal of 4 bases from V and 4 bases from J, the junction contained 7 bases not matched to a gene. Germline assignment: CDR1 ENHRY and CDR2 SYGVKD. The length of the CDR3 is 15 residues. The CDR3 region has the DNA TGTGCCATCAGTGTCTCACAGGGGGCTATCACTGAAGCTTTCTTT. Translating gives CAISVSQGAITEAFF.

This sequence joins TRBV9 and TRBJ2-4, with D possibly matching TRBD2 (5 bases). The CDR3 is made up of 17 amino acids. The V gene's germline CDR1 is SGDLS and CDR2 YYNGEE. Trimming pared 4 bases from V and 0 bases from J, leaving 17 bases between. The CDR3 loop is CASSSRADVVAKNIQYF. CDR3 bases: TGTGCCAGCAGCTCCCGAGCGGACGTAGTAGCCAAAAACATTCAGTACTTC.

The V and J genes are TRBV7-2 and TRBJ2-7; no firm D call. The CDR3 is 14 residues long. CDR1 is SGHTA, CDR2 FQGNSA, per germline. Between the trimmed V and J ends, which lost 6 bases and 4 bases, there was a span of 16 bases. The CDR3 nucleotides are TGTGCCAGCAGTTTAACCCGGTGGGGTTACGAGCAGTACTTC. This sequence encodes CASSLTRWGYEQYF.

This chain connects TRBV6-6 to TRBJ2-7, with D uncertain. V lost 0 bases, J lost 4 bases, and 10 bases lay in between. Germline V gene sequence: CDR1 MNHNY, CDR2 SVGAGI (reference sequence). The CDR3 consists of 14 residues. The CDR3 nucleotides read TGTGCCAGCAGTTACTCGATGGGAACGTACGAGCAGTACTTC. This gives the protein CASSYSMGTYEQYF.

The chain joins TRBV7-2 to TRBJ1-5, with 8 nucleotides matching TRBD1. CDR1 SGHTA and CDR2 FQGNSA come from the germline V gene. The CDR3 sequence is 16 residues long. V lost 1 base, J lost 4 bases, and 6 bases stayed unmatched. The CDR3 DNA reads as TGTGCCAGCAGCTTAGGCGGACAGGGTTGGAATCAGCCCCAGCATTTT. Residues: CASSLGGQGWNQPQHF.

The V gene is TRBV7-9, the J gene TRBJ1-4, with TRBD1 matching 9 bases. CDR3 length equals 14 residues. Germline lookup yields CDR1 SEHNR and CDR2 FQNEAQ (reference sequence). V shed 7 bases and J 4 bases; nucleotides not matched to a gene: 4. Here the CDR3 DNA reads TGTGCCAGCAACCGGGACAGGGTTAATGAAAAACTGTTTTTT. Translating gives CASNRDRVNEKLFF.

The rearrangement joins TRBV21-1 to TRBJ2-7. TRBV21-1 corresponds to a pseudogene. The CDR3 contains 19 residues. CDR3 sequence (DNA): TGTGCCAGCACTCCGCTTCTAGGGACCCTCCCAAGTTCCTTCTACGAGCAGTACTTC. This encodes CASTPLLGTLPSSFYEQYF.